This T cell receptor beta chain was captured in a study of ipilimumab plus nivolumab after autologous stem cell transplantation. Study-wide context: Typical patient got roughly 5 ipilimumab doses and seven to nine nivolumab doses (median). Both relapsed and primary refractory DLBCL were included.

Here immunoSEQ multiplex PCR was the method, and the copy in TCRdb shows in-frame clones only, minus some. The sample yields approximately 84,000 clones, 83% seen once. In germline, CDR1 is SEHNR, CDR2 FQNEAQ (reference sequence). This CDR3 is 14 amino acids long. V was pared by 6 bases and J by 9 bases, with 12 bases of the junction left unmatched. Checkpoint therapy with ipilimumab 1 mg/kg began 14 to 28 days after transplant. Patients received nivolumab 3 mg/kg at weeks 1, 4, 7, 10, then fortnightly to week 26. The source was PBMCs, collected in a trial of ipilimumab plus nivolumab as post-transplant consolidation. V usage is TRBV7-9 and J usage is TRBJ1-1; TRBD1 matches 8 bases. The receptor comes from a male donor with diffuse large B-cell lymphoma. CDR3 loop: CASRRQGAGGKAFF. The CDR3 region has the DNA TGTGCCAGCAGACGACAGGGCGCAGGGGGCAAAGCTTTCTTT.